What follows is one T cell receptor (beta chain) and its context. Within the sample, other DNA sequences also encode this same CDR3. This record belongs to a study of T cell changes during pregnancy in multiple sclerosis. With V trimmed by 2 bases and J by 4 bases, 0 bases remained unmatched. The CDR3 sequence is 15 residues long. Germline lookup yields CDR1 SGDLS and CDR2 YYNGEE. This table comes from immunoSEQ multiplex PCR, and its TCRdb copy is limited to in-frame clones, with some not included. The table lists tens of thousands of clones, about 90% of them singletons. This receptor was obtained from a female donor in good health, enrolled as a control in a pregnancy study. Material: CD4+ T cells from peripheral blood mononuclear cells, obtained after pregnancy. The chain has TRBV9 and TRBJ2-1; TRBD2 aligns across 13 bases. CDR3 in amino acids: CASSVGLAGYNEQFF. The CDR3 nucleotides read TGTGCCAGCAGCGTGGGACTAGCGGGATACAATGAGCAGTTCTTC. The entire variable domain, with the rest obtained from reference TRBV9 and TRBJ2-1, is as follows: DSGVTQTPKHLITATGQRVTLRCSPRSGDLSVYWYQQSLDQGLQFLIQYYNGEERAKGNILERFSAQQFPDLHSELNLSSLELGDSALYFCASSVGLAGYNEQFFGPGTRLTVL.